The T cell receptor beta chain under discussion was sequenced for a study of T cell changes during pregnancy in multiple sclerosis. Sequencing was performed with immunoSEQ multiplex PCR; in TCRdb, only in-frame clones are kept and a portion is missing. Among tens of thousands of clones listed, 96% were seen once. This clone appeared once. This CDR3 has 16 residues. V lost 5 bases and J lost 3, with 20 bases in between. Germline V gives CDR1 LNHDA, CDR2 SQIVND (reference sequence). The sequencing here drew on CD8+ T cells from peripheral blood mononuclear cells, taken after pregnancy. The receptor comes from a female donor with multiple sclerosis, enrolled in a pregnancy study. The chain couples TRBV19 to TRBJ2-7, with a possible D match to TRBD1 (6 bases). In DNA form, the CDR3 reads TGTGCCAGTAGTTGGTCTACGGGGCAGGGGAGCTACGAGCAGTACTTC. Residues: CASSWSTGQGSYEQYF. The variable domain in full, with the rest retrieved from reference TRBV19 and TRBJ2-7, is DGGITQSPKYLFRKEGQNVTLSCEQNLNHDAMYWYRQDPGQGLRLIYYSQIVNDFQKGDIAEGYSVSREKKESFPLTVTSAQKNPTAFYLCASSWSTGQGSYEQYFGPGTRLTVT.